The 10 T cell receptor beta chains below were found in one sample sequenced in a study of regulatory T cells in long-lasting Graves disease. The time point here: newly diagnosed GD, antithyroid drugs for less than 3 months. The TCR library was prepared using RNA isolated from PBMCs. Combining iRepertoire HTBI primers with Arm-PCR of CDR3 regions, the authors built TCR beta libraries. TCRdb recomputed calls from the multiplex PCR reads with MiXCR, one row per CDR3 protein. Among roughly 430,000 distinct CDR3 sequences listed, less than 20% were seen once. This sample also belongs to another study, concerning T cells in Graves' hyperthyroidism and ophthalmopathy.

The sequencing used peripheral blood mononuclear cells (PBMCs), collected at new diagnosis, from a patient treated with antithyroid drugs. The receptor source for this set is a woman aged 30 to 39 with Graves disease.

The sample holds many counts of this clonotype. The chain combines TRBV3-1 with TRBJ1-1; TRBD1 is a possible D gene (6 bases). This CDR3 spans 16 amino acids. CDR1 and CDR2 from the germline V gene are LGHDT and YNNKEL (reference sequence). Trimming cost V 1 base and J 4 bases, with 16 bases left between them. CDR3 region: CASSQASGEGGTEAFF. The CDR3 DNA reads TGTGCCAGCAGCCAAGCTTCAGGGGAGGGAGGCACTGAAGCTTTCTTT.

This clonotype was recorded once. The V and J genes are TRBV28 and TRBJ2-7, with TRBD1 identical over 8 bases. V shed 5 bases and J 7 bases; nucleotides not matched to a gene: 7. The CDR3 extends over 13 amino acids. CDR1 and CDR2 from the germline V gene are MDHEN and SYDVKM. CDR3 coding DNA: TGTGCCAGCAGTGCCACAGGGGGTCGTGAGCAGTACTTC. Encoded protein: CASSATGGREQYF. Based on the CDR3 plus reference TRBV28 and TRBJ2-7, the full variable domain is DVKVTQSSRYLVKRTGEKVFLECVQDMDHENMFWYRQDPGLGLRLIYFSYDVKMKEKGDIPEGYSVSREKKERFSLILESASTNQTSMYLCASSATGGREQYFGPGTRLTVT.

The sample holds many counts of this clonotype. V usage is TRBV28 and J usage is TRBJ1-1, with D possibly being TRBD1 (6 bases). The length of the CDR3 is 14 residues. Germline V CDR1 and CDR2: MDHEN, SYDVKM. V lost 0 bases and J 11 bases, leaving 16 bases between the germline ends. The CDR3 DNA reads as TGTGCCAGCAGTTTATGGGGGGGCGCGGGGGGGGCTTTCTTT. Translating gives CASSLWGGAGGAFF.

This clonotype was observed at least ten times. This chain links TRBV7-2 with TRBJ1-4, with TRBD1 as a possible D gene (5 bases). In germline, CDR1 is SGHTA, CDR2 FQGNSA. The CDR3 extends over 15 amino acids. Trimming cost V 1 base and J 10 bases, with 16 bases left between them. In DNA form, the CDR3 reads TGTGCCAGCAGCTTAGTGAGGGGCCACGGGGGAAAACTGTTTTTT. Translation gives CASSLVRGHGGKLFF.

This clonotype was seen more than once but under ten times. This chain connects TRBV18 to TRBJ2-3; the D is unclear. Trimming left V 2 bases short and J 0 bases short, with 9 bases between. CDR1 KGHSH and CDR2 LQKENI come from the germline V gene. The CDR3 extends over 15 amino acids. The CDR3 reads CASSPFTASTDTQYF. CDR3 in DNA: TGTGCCAGCTCACCATTTACAGCTAGCACAGATACGCAGTATTTT.

This clonotype was recorded a few times. A read error may account for a junction end that differs from germline. This chain connects TRBV5-1 to TRBJ2-1; D is perhaps TRBD2 (5 bases). The CDR3 is 14 amino acids. Germline V gene data show CDR1 as SGHRS and CDR2 as YFSETQ. CDR3 in amino acids: CASSPGLPTATRIF. CDR3 nucleotide sequence: TGCGCCAGCAGCCCCGGACTCCCAACAGCTACCAGGATCTTC. The complete variable domain, with remaining parts taken from reference TRBV5-1 and TRBJ2-1, reads KAGVTQTPRYLIKTRGQQVTLSCSPISGHRSVSWYQQTPGQGLQFLFEYFSETQRNKGNFPGRFSGRQFSNSRSEMNVSTLELGDSALYLCASSPGLPTATRIFGPGTRLTVL.

V usage is TRBV7-9 and J usage is TRBJ2-3, with 8 bases lining up with TRBD2. V shed 7 bases, J shed 2 bases, and the junction held 11 bases outside the gene matches. This CDR3 region has 16 residues. Germline CDR1 and CDR2: SEHNR and FQNEAQ (reference sequence). This CDR3 is CASIIPSGSVTDTQYF. In nucleotides, the CDR3 is TGTGCCAGCATCATCCCCAGCGGGAGTGTCACAGATACGCAGTATTTT.

This clonotype occurred a few times. The rearrangement links TRBV7-2 to TRBJ2-2; 8 nucleotides agree with TRBD1. The CDR3 runs to 16 residues. Germline CDR1 SGHTA, CDR2 FQGNSA. V lost 5 bases to trimming and J lost 1 base; unmatched junction nucleotides: 6. The CDR3 region is CASSPRQGKNTGELFF. CDR3 DNA: TGTGCCAGCAGCCCCAGACAGGGGAAGAACACCGGGGAGCTGTTTTTT.

The table lists this clonotype with many counts. The chain employs TRBV13 and TRBJ2-2, with TRBD1 as a possible D gene (6 bases). The CDR3 is 14 amino acids. Germline loops: CDR1 PRHDT, CDR2 FYEKMQ (reference sequence). The V end was cut by 8 bases, the J end by 0 bases, with 10 bases between. The CDR3 loop is CASAGQPNTGELFF. CDR3 sequence (DNA): TGTGCCAGCGCCGGACAGCCGAACACCGGGGAGCTGTTTTTT.

This clonotype was seen a handful of times. The gene calls are TRBV4-2 and TRBJ1-1, with D maybe TRBD1 (5 bases). With 0 bases removed from V and 4 bases from J, the gap between germline ends came to 9 bases. From germline, CDR1 is LGHNA and CDR2 YNFKEQ. The CDR3 sequence is 14 residues long. DNA for the CDR3: TGTGCCAGCAGCCAAGAAGGGGTAGGCACTGAAGCTTTCTTT. It specifies CASSQEGVGTEAFF.